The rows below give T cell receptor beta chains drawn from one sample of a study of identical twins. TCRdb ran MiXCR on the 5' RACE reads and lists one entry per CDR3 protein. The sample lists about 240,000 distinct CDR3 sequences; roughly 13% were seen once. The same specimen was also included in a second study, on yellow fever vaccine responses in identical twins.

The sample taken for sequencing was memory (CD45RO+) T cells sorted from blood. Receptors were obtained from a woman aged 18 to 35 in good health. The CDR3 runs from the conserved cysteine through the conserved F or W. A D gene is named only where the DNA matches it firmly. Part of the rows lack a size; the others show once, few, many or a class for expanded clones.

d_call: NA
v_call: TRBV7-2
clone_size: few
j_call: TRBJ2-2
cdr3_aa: CASSLMGIGNTGELFF
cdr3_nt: TGTGCCAGCAGCTTAATGGGAATCGGTAACACCGGGGAGCTGTTTTTT

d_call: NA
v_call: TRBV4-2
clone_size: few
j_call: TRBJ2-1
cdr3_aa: CASSPEGERAYNEQFF
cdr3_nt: TGTGCCAGCAGCCCTGAGGGCGAGCGGGCGTACAATGAGCAGTTCTTC

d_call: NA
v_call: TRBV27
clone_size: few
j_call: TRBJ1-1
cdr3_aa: CASSLSPSRAEAFF
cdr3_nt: TGTGCCAGCAGTTTATCGCCCTCGAGGGCTGAAGCTTTCTTT

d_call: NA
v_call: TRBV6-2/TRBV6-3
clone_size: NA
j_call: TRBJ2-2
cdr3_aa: CASTAGRNTGELFF
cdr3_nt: TGTGCCAGCACCGCGGGTAGGAACACCGGGGAGCTGTTTTTT

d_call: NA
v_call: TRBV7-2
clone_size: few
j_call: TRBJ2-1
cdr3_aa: CASSLNPRDTHNEQFF
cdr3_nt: TGTGCCAGCAGCTTGAATCCCCGGGACACGCACAATGAGCAGTTCTTC

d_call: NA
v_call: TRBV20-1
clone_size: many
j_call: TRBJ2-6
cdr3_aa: CSARDPSGRSGANVLTF
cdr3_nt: TGCAGTGCTAGAGACCCATCAGGGCGCTCTGGGGCCAACGTCCTGACTTTC

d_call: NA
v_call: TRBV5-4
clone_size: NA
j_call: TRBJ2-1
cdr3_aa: CASSLRGLQFF
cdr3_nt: TGTGCCAGCAGCCTCCGGGGGCTGCAGTTCTTC

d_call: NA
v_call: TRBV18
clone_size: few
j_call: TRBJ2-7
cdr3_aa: CASSPEEKLYEQYF
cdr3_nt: TGTGCCAGCTCACCGGAAGAGAAGTTGTACGAGCAGTACTTC

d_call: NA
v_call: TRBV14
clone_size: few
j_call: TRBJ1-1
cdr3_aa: CASSQNFNTEAFF
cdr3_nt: TGTGCCAGCAGCCAAAACTTCAACACTGAAGCTTTCTTT

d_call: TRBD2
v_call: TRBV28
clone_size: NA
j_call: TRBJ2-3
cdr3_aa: CASIRSGRKEDTQYF
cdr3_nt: TGTGCCAGCATAAGGAGCGGGAGGAAAGAAGATACGCAGTATTTT

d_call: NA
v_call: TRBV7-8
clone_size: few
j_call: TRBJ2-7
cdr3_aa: CASSSLGSNLGEQYF
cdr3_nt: TGTGCCAGCAGCTCCCTAGGGAGTAACCTCGGGGAGCAGTACTTC

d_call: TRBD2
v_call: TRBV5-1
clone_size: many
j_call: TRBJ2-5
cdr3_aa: CASSLGASGGQETQYF
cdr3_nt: TGCGCCAGCAGCTTGGGGGCTAGCGGGGGTCAAGAGACCCAGTACTTC

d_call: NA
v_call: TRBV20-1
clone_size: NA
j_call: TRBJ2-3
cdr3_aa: CSAGGAGLFTDTQYF
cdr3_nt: TGCAGTGCTGGAGGGGCGGGGTTGTTCACAGATACGCAGTATTTT

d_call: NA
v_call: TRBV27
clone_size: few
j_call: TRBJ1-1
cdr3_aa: CASRTSRAVNTEAFF
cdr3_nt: TGTGCCAGCAGAACCTCCAGGGCGGTGAACACTGAAGCTTTCTTT